This TCR beta chain is drawn from a study of neurological immune-mediated disorders. This clonotype was detected many times. TCRdb itself ran the 5' RACE reads through MiXCR, one entry per CDR3 protein. The sample includes roughly 50,000 distinct CDR3 sequences, roughly 13% of them seen just once. Indicated time point: longitudinal time-point 3. Per germline, CDR1 LNHDA and CDR2 SQIVND (reference sequence). Trimming pared 5 bases from V and 3 bases from J, leaving 13 bases between. The CDR3 contains 14 residues. Specimen: PBMCs. V is TRBV19 and J is TRBJ1-1; a possible D gene is TRBD1 (5 bases). This TCR was sampled from a male donor with HTLV-1-associated myelopathy (HAM/TSP). CDR3 sequence (DNA): TGTGCCAGTAGTCTCAGCGGGGGGGACACTGAAGCTTTCTTT. Translating it yields CASSLSGGDTEAFF.